This is a list of T cell receptor beta chains from one sample in a study of T cells in Graves' hyperthyroidism and ophthalmopathy. TCRdb re-called the multiplex PCR reads through MiXCR, storing one row per CDR3 protein. The data hold about 510,000 distinct CDR3 sequences, with 11% to 15% observed a single time. Sequenced input: blood. These receptors all stem from a woman in her 40s with Graves' hyperthyroidism. Both conserved end residues are part of each CDR3. The order of the fields is clone size, D gene, CDR3 length, J gene, V gene, CDR3 protein, CDR3 DNA. A D gene is named only where the DNA matches it firmly. Size tells how often a clone was seen (once, few, many) or the class of an expanded clone, and some rows leave it out.

size: many; D: -; length: 15; J: TRBJ2-1; V: TRBV5-5; CDR3: CASSPATLPLNEQFF; DNA: TGTGCCAGCAGCCCCGCAACCCTCCCCCTCAATGAGCAGTTCTTC
size: few; D: -; length: 12; J: TRBJ2-2; V: TRBV2; CDR3: CASTPGTGELFF; DNA: TGTGCCAGCACCCCGGGAACCGGGGAGCTGTTTTTT
size: many; D: TRBD2; length: 14; J: TRBJ2-3; V: TRBV11-3; CDR3: CASSRQTSEGTQYF; DNA: TGTGCCAGCAGCCGACAGACTAGCGAGGGTACGCAGTATTTT
size: -; D: -; length: 16; J: TRBJ2-2; V: TRBV11-3; CDR3: CASSPSDGSNTGELFF; DNA: TGTGCCAGCAGCCCGTCGGACGGTTCGAACACCGGGGAGCTGTTTTTT
size: -; D: -; length: 14; J: TRBJ2-5; V: TRBV9; CDR3: CASSVDRGGETQYF; DNA: TGTGCCAGCAGCGTAGATAGGGGCGGTGAGACCCAGTACTTC
size: many; D: -; length: 18; J: TRBJ2-7; V: TRBV3-1; CDR3: CASSQDPSYKLSSYEQYF; DNA: TGTGCCAGCAGCCAAGATCCCTCCTACAAACTTAGCTCCTACGAGCAGTACTTC
size: few; D: -; length: 13; J: TRBJ1-5; V: TRBV20-1; CDR3: CSARRTQSQPQHF; DNA: TGCAGTGCTAGAAGGACACAGAGTCAGCCCCAGCATTTT
size: many; D: -; length: 14; J: TRBJ1-5; V: TRBV7-2; CDR3: CASSLTHQRQPQHF; DNA: TGTGCCAGCAGCTTAACGCATCAGAGGCAGCCCCAGCATTTT
size: -; D: TRBD2; length: 14; J: TRBJ2-7; V: TRBV9; CDR3: CASSPPSGSNEQYF; DNA: TGTGCCAGCAGCCCCCCCAGCGGGAGCAACGAGCAGTACTTC
size: few; D: -; length: 14; J: TRBJ2-1; V: TRBV30; CDR3: CAWSVMSGYNEQFF; DNA: TGTGCCTGGAGTGTAATGAGCGGTTACAATGAGCAGTTCTTC
size: -; D: -; length: 14; J: TRBJ1-2; V: TRBV29-1; CDR3: CSVEWRGSHYGYTF; DNA: TGCAGCGTTGAATGGCGGGGTAGTCACTATGGCTACACCTTC
size: many; D: -; length: 16; J: TRBJ2-3; V: TRBV20-1; CDR3: CSANSKGTASTDTQYF; DNA: TGCAGTGCTAACTCCAAAGGGACTGCCAGCACAGATACGCAGTATTTT
size: -; D: TRBD1; length: 16; J: TRBJ2-5; V: TRBV14; CDR3: CASSPSGRGQLETQYF; DNA: TGTGCCAGCAGCCCTTCGGGCAGGGGGCAATTGGAGACCCAGTACTTC
size: many; D: TRBD1; length: 15; J: TRBJ2-2; V: TRBV7-9; CDR3: CASRPGQANTGELFF; DNA: TGTGCCAGCAGACCGGGACAGGCAAACACCGGGGAGCTGTTTTTT
size: many; D: TRBD2; length: 17; J: TRBJ2-7; V: TRBV29-1; CDR3: CSVEVRTSSVTYYEQYF; DNA: TGCAGCGTTGAAGTCCGGACTAGCTCCGTGACGTACTACGAGCAGTACTTC
size: few; D: -; length: 14; J: TRBJ2-7; V: TRBV10-3; CDR3: CAISEGGYSYEQYF; DNA: TGTGCCATCAGTGAAGGCGGGTACTCCTACGAGCAGTACTTC
size: -; D: TRBD1; length: 14; J: TRBJ1-5; V: TRBV19; CDR3: CASTPGQGNQPQHF; DNA: TGTGCCAGCACCCCGGGACAGGGTAATCAGCCCCAGCATTTT
size: many; D: -; length: 14; J: TRBJ2-7; V: TRBV12-3/TRBV12-4; CDR3: CASSLGPGAGEQYF; DNA: TGTGCCAGCAGTTTGGGCCCGGGCGCGGGGGAGCAGTACTTC
size: many; D: -; length: 12; J: TRBJ2-1; V: TRBV20-1; CDR3: CSASHEIYEQFF; DNA: TGCAGTGCTAGTCACGAGATTTATGAGCAGTTCTTC
size: many; D: -; length: 14; J: TRBJ2-7; V: TRBV10-3; CDR3: CAISDIGSSYEQYF; DNA: TGTGCCATCAGTGATATAGGGAGCTCCTACGAGCAGTACTTC
size: -; D: TRBD2; length: 19; J: TRBJ2-1; V: TRBV28; CDR3: CASSSLSGRAGPSYNEQFF; DNA: TGTGCCAGCAGTTCGCTTAGCGGGAGGGCCGGTCCCTCCTACAATGAGCAGTTCTTC
size: many; D: -; length: 14; J: TRBJ1-1; V: TRBV3-1; CDR3: CASSRLTGNTEAFF; DNA: TGTGCCAGCAGCCGACTGACAGGGAACACTGAAGCTTTCTTT
size: many; D: -; length: 15; J: TRBJ2-1; V: TRBV5-5; CDR3: CASSLYVGARGEQFF; DNA: TGTGCCAGCAGCTTATACGTGGGGGCTAGAGGTGAGCAGTTCTTC
size: many; D: -; length: 12; J: TRBJ2-7; V: TRBV20-1; CDR3: CSARGSRDEQYF; DNA: TGCAGTGCTAGAGGGAGTAGGGACGAGCAGTACTTC
size: many; D: TRBD2; length: 17; J: TRBJ2-7; V: TRBV3-1; CDR3: CASSQELAGVLVVEQYF; DNA: TGTGCCAGCAGCCAAGAACTAGCGGGAGTCCTCGTTGTCGAGCAGTACTTC
size: few; D: TRBD1; length: 13; J: TRBJ1-5; V: TRBV24-1; CDR3: CATDRDRGVPQHF; DNA: TGTGCCACAGACCGGGACAGGGGAGTGCCCCAGCATTTT
size: many; D: TRBD2; length: 14; J: TRBJ2-1; V: TRBV5-1; CDR3: CASSLARTRDEQFF; DNA: TGCGCCAGCAGCTTGGCCCGGACTAGGGATGAGCAGTTCTTC
size: -; D: -; length: 13; J: TRBJ1-2; V: TRBV12-3/TRBV12-4; CDR3: CASSLNQDVGYTF; DNA: TGTGCCAGCAGTTTAAATCAGGACGTTGGCTACACCTTC
size: many; D: TRBD1; length: 14; J: TRBJ1-6; V: TRBV30; CDR3: CAWSGGQGNSPLHF; DNA: TGTGCCTGGAGTGGGGGACAGGGGAATTCACCCCTCCACTTT
size: many; D: TRBD2; length: 15; J: TRBJ2-3; V: TRBV6-1; CDR3: CASSRTSGTGDTQYF; DNA: TGTGCCAGCAGTCGGACTAGCGGGACTGGTGATACGCAGTATTTT
size: many; D: TRBD2; length: 15; J: TRBJ2-3; V: TRBV28; CDR3: CASSPWAGVTDTQYF; DNA: TGTGCCAGCAGCCCTTGGGCGGGAGTCACAGATACGCAGTATTTT
size: few; D: TRBD1; length: 14; J: TRBJ2-5; V: TRBV10-1; CDR3: CASSRQGKRETQYF; DNA: TGCGCCAGCAGCCGACAGGGGAAAAGGGAGACCCAGTACTTC
size: many; D: -; length: 14; J: TRBJ2-4; V: TRBV11-2; CDR3: CASSSLRSRNIQYF; DNA: TGTGCCAGCAGCTCCCTCCGGTCGAGAAACATTCAGTACTTC
size: many; D: -; length: 15; J: TRBJ2-1; V: TRBV6-1; CDR3: CASSSRGVRGDEQFF; DNA: TGTGCCAGCAGTTCGCGGGGCGTCCGTGGGGATGAGCAGTTCTTC
size: many; D: -; length: 12; J: TRBJ2-5; V: TRBV3-1; CDR3: CASSQERETQYF; DNA: TGTGCCAGCAGCCAAGAGAGGGAGACCCAGTACTTC
size: many; D: TRBD2; length: 14; J: TRBJ2-5; V: TRBV12-3/TRBV12-4; CDR3: CASSLPSGQETQYF; DNA: TGTGCCAGCAGTTTGCCTAGCGGACAAGAGACCCAGTACTTC
size: -; D: TRBD1; length: 15; J: TRBJ1-3; V: TRBV9; CDR3: CASSAGTGSGNTIYF; DNA: TGTGCCAGCAGTGCAGGGACAGGCTCTGGAAACACCATATATTTT
size: few; D: TRBD2; length: 15; J: TRBJ2-3; V: TRBV20-1; CDR3: CSADPSGPETDTQYF; DNA: TGCAGTGCTGACCCTAGCGGGCCCGAGACAGATACGCAGTATTTT